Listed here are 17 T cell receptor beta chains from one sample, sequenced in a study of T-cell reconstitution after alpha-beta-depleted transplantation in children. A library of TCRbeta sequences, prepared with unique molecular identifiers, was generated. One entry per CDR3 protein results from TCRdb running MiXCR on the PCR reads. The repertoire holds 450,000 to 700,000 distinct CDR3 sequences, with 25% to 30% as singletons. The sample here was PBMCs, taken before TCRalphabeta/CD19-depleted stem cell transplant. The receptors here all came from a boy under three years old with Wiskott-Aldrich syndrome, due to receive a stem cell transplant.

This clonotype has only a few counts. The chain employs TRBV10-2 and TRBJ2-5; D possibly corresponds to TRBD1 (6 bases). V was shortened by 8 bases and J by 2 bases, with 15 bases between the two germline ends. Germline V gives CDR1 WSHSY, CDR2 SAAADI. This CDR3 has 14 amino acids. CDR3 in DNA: TGCGCCAGCGCTAGACGGGACATTCAAGAGACCCAGTACTTC. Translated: CASARRDIQETQYF.

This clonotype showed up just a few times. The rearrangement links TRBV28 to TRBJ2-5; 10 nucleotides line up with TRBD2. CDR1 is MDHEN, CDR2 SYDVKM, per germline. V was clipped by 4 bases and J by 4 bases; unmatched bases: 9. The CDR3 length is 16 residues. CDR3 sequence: CASSCPSGSDGETQYF. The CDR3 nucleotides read TGTGCCAGCAGTTGTCCTAGCGGGAGCGATGGAGAGACCCAGTACTTC.

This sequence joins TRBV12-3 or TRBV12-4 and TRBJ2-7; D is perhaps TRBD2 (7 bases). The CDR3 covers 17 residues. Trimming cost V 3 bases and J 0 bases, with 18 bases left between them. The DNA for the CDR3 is TGTGCCAGCAGTTTTCGGGGGGCTGCCGGGAGCTCCTACGAGCAGTACTTC. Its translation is CASSFRGAAGSSYEQYF.

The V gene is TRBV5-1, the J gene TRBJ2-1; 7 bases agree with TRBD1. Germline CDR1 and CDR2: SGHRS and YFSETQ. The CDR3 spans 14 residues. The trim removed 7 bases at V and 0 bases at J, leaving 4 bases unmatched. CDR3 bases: TGCGCCAGCGGGTCAGGGGGCTCCTACAATGAGCAGTTCTTC. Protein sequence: CASGSGGSYNEQFF.

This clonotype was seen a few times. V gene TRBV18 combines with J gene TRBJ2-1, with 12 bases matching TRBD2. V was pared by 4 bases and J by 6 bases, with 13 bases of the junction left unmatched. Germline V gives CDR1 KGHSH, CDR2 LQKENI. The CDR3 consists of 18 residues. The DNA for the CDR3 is TGTGCCAGCTCACTATTCTCTCTGCTAGCGGGAGGGCCCAATGAGCAGTTCTTC. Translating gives CASSLFSLLAGGPNEQFF.

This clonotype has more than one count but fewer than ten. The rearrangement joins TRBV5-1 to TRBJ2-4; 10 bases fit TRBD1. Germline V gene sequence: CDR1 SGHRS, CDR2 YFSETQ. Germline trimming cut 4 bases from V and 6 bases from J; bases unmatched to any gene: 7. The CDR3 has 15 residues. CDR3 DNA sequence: TGCGCCAGCAGCAGCGGACAGGGGGGTGGAAACATTCAGTACTTC. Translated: CASSSGQGGGNIQYF.

In nucleotides, the CDR3 is TGCAGTGCCGTTCCTAAGGGGGGTGGCAATCAGCCCCAGCATTTT. Translating it yields CSAVPKGGGNQPQHF. The chain joins TRBV20-1 to TRBJ1-5; D is perhaps TRBD1 (6 bases). The CDR3 has 15 residues. Trimming left V 6 bases short and J 2 bases short, with 17 bases between. The germline gives CDR1 DFQATT, CDR2 SNEGSKA (reference sequence).

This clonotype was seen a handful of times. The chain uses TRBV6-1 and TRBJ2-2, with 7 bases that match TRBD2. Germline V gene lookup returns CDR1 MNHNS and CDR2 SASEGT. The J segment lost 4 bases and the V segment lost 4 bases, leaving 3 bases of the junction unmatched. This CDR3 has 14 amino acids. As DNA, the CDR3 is TGTGCCAGCAGTGTGGGAGGGGTCACCGGGGAGCTGTTTTTT. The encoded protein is CASSVGGVTGELFF.

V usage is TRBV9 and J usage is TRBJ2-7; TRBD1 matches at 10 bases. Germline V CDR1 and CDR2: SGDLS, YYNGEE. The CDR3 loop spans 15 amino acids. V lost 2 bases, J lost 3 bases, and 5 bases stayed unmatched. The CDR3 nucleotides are TGTGCCAGCAGCGTGATCTGGGACAGGGGCTACGAGCAGTACTTC. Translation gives CASSVIWDRGYEQYF.

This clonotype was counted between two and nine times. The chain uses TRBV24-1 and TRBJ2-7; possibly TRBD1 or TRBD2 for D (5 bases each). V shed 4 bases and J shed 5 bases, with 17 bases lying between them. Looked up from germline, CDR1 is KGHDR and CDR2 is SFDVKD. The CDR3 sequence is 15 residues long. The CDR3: CATSEAGTPPHEQYF. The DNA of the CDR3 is TGTGCCACCAGTGAAGCTGGGACGCCTCCCCACGAGCAGTACTTC.

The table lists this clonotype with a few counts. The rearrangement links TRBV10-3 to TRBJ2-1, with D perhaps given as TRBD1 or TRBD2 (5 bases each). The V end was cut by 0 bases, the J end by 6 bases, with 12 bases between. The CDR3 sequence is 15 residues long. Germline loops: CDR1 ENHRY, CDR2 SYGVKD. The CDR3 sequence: CAISESYSGPNEQFF. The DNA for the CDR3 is TGTGCCATCAGTGAGTCCTATTCGGGGCCCAATGAGCAGTTCTTC.

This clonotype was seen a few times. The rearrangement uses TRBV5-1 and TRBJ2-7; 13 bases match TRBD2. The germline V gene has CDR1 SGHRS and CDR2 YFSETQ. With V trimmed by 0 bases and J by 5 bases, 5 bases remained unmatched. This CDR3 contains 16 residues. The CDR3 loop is CASSLGTSGSFHEQYF. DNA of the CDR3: TGCGCCAGCAGCTTGGGGACTAGCGGGAGTTTCCACGAGCAGTACTTC.

DNA for the CDR3: TGTGCCATCAAGCAGGGTGCGGGAGAGACCCAGTACTTC. Protein sequence: CAIKQGAGETQYF. The J gene is TRBJ2-5, the V gene TRBV10-3; TRBD1 or TRBD2 may be the D gene (5 bases each). CDR1 is ENHRY, CDR2 SYGVKD, per germline. This CDR3 region has 13 residues. Trimming shortened V by 7 bases and J by 4 bases, and 13 bases separated the two germline ends.

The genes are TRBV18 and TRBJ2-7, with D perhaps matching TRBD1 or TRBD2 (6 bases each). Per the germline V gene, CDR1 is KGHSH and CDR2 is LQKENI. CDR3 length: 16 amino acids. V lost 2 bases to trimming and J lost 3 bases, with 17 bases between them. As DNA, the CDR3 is TGTGCCAGCTCACCATTCCCTGGGCGGGACATCTACGAGCAGTACTTC. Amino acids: CASSPFPGRDIYEQYF.

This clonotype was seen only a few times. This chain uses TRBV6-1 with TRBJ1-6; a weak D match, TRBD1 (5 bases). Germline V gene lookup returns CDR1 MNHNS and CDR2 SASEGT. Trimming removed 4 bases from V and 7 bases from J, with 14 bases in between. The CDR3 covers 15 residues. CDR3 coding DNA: TGTGCCAGCAGTGTTCCGGGGCCGGGGAATTCACCCCTCCACTTT. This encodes CASSVPGPGNSPLHF.

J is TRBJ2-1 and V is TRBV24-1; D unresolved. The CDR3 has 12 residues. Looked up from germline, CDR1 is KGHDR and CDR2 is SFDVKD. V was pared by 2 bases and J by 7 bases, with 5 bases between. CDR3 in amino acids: CATSDSGNEQFF. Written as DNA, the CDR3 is TGTGCCACCAGTGATTCCGGGAATGAGCAGTTCTTC.

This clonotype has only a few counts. DNA for the CDR3: TGCAGCGTTGAAGGGGACAGGGGGCCGGGAGGCTACACCTTC. This codes for CSVEGDRGPGGYTF. The chain recombines TRBV29-1 with TRBJ1-2, with 12 bases lining up with TRBD1. The CDR3 has 14 amino acids. After removal of 1 base from V and 8 bases from J, the junction contained 5 bases not matched to a gene. Germline V gene lookup returns CDR1 SQVTM and CDR2 ANQGSEA.